The entry below describes one TCR beta chain. Enrolled through a virtual design, the participants were between about 18 and 89 years of age and came from approximately 25 US areas. Donors in Cohort 3 who had recovered were those with two negative PCRs, healthcare professional clearance, or resolution of their symptoms. Per the original data handling: Nucleated cell number was recorded as an estimate derived from reference gene primer amplification. The data were produced by immunoSEQ multiplex PCR, yet TCRdb's version contains in-frame clones alone and is incomplete. Clone size and the V and J calls come from that table; the DNA yielded D and trimming. The table records 210,000 or so clones, around nine tenths of them present only once. The sample is drawn from a study of blood T cell repertoires in COVID-19. Overall study: The United States, Italy and Spain supplied acute and convalescent COVID-19 samples.

Material for sequencing was PBMCs or T cells enriched from blood (not recorded which). The clonotype comes from a man under 40 who had recovered from COVID-19.

The CDR3: CASSEDQNIYGYTF. The CDR3, as DNA: TGTGCCAGCAGTGAAGATCAGAACATTTATGGCTACACCTTC. The V and J genes are TRBV6-1 and TRBJ1-2; unclear D gene. CDR1 MNHNS and CDR2 SASEGT come from the germline V gene. Trimming removed 1 base at V and 5 bases at J, with 11 bases between. This CDR3 comprises 14 residues.